This TCR beta chain was captured by sequencing in a study of identical twins (dated by TCRdb to between 2015 and 2016). At the level of the whole study: To test whether fetal clonotypes persist, this study deep-sequenced TCR alpha and beta repertoires from monozygotic twins, from unrelated adults of various ages, and from cord blood. To rule out contamination, replicate twin experiments were performed at different times with different library preparation protocols. Study-level results and caveats: A weaker excess of twin sharing was found in beta out-of-frame sequences because the signal-to-noise ratio was lowered by fewer shared sequences. Compared with coincidental sharing between unrelated individuals, out-of-frame TCR alpha sequences shared between twins showed an excess of sequences with low generation probability. Abundant cord blood beta clonotypes carried fewer insertions; young adult naive repertoires showed a weaker similar trend, while memory repertoires showed none. In monozygotic twins, recombination models systematically underestimated out-of-frame TCR alpha sharing, but the models matched the sharing seen between unrelated individuals. Conclusions relied on cross-sectional statistical analysis, since the same donors could not be followed over many years. Invariant T cells such as MAIT and iNKT could partly confound zero-insertion analyses, though diverse VJ usage argued against this for most clonotypes.

To note about this clonotype: Its target antigen remains unknown. Per-nucleotide qualities are absent, and no much larger clonotype sits a single base away.

Every donor was a healthy Caucasian. Three pairs of female monozygotic twins, all aged roughly 18 to 30 years, made up the twin cohort. Positive isolation kits from Invitrogen were used to isolate CD4+ and CD8+ T cell populations. The library relied on 5' RACE. The run used an Illumina HiSeq 2000. Template switching introduced a universal primer binding site; the final cDNA contained a unique molecular identifier, enabling accurate counting of TCR cDNA molecules. Specific primers in the conserved constant-segment region were used to synthesize first-strand cDNA for the TCR alpha and beta chains. Each cDNA library was double barcoded, with a SMART-Mk sample barcode plus Illumina barcodes, to control for contamination. Two successive PCR steps introduced TruSeq adapter sequences along with Illumina sample barcodes. The TCR alpha and beta cDNA libraries were sequenced on the Illumina HiSeq platform using custom primers. The paper's data handling went like this. Raw reads were processed with MiGEC to extract unique molecular identifiers, and MiXCR was used to determine CDR3 positions. Recombination models were inferred per individual with the repgenHMM and IGoR tools using an EM algorithm. Shared clonotype analysis was performed with the tcR package in R, normalizing sharing by the product of cloneset sizes. Out-of-frame nonproductive sequences were analyzed to study raw recombination free of thymic and clonal selection effects. TCRdb ran its own pipeline on the public reads, namely fastp trimming at Q25 and MiXCR clone calling, and kept in-frame beta chains. Entries are consolidated by CDR3 protein sequence, retaining the most common genes and DNA. TCRdb's processing, not the authors' own work, is the source of the V and J calls. In all, the sample holds 500,000 to 650,000 distinct CDR3 sequences, and about a fifth of those were seen once. Of the sample, around 0.5% is held by the ten largest clones.

Its CDR3 holds 11 amino acids, cysteine through phenylalanine. Of the read, only the CDR3 DNA is kept; its 33 bases are in frame from base 1. From the germline V gene (reference sequence), CDR1 is LGHDT and CDR2 is YNNKEL. V is cut by 4 bases and J by 14 bases, and the space between the germline ends is 12 bases. The same data also contributed to another study, on yellow fever vaccine responses in identical twins. The second study also describes: The T cell response to vaccination in identical twins was reported by the authors to appear partly convergent and partly personalized. The study precisely tracked vaccine-responding T cell clones in identical twins.

The sample taken for sequencing was CD4+ T cells sorted from blood. The chain links TRBV3-1 with TRBJ2-1; TRBD2 is possibly the D segment (5 matching bases). This TCR derives from a woman younger than 35 in good health. The nucleotide sequence is given as TGTGCCAGCAGCCTTAGGGAGATAGAGTTCTTC. This codes for CASSLREIEFF.